This TCR beta chain derives from a study of cytomegalovirus exposure and HLA in healthy donors. Regarding this clone: As yet, its antigen is unknown.

Each donor was nominally healthy when sampled (though unrecorded immune exposures were likely). Primers: 60 Vbeta forward and 13 Jbeta reverse. Measured with immunoSEQ multiplex PCR; TCRdb has only the in-frame clones, and not every one. In the table there are roughly 100,000 clones, under 85% of which are singletons. General study points: Accurate HLA-A and HLA-B prediction from TCR beta sequences was reported for most subjects.

The V gene lost 3 bases and the J gene lost 5 bases, with 17 bases spanning the gap. Germline values: CDR1 LNHNV, CDR2 YYDKDF (reference sequence). The CDR3 has 15 amino acids. This clonotype was sampled from a man aged 18 to 30 in good health and CMV-seronegative. V usage is TRBV15 and J usage is TRBJ2-7, with TRBD1 as a possible D gene (6 bases). Input material: PBMCs. The CDR3 bases are TGTGCCACCAGCAGTACCCACAGGGTCGGGCACGAGCAGTACTTC. This translates into CATSSTHRVGHEQYF.